What follows are 29 T cell receptor beta chains derived from one specimen sequenced in a study of shared clonotypes between healthy human individuals. Clones were read by immunoSEQ multiplex PCR, and TCRdb kept only the in-frame ones, dropping some. The sample has about 2,100,000 clones, just over 90% seen once; the top ten hold about 1.5%. CD45RO-negative, CCR7-selected cells formed the naive CD8 fraction, which excluded terminally differentiated effector memory CD45RA+ cells. The sample was naive CD8+ T cells from PBMCs. All receptors come from a man between 18 and 29 years old in good health. Some clones in this sample may be carry-over from other donors' samples.

The V call is TRBV13, the J call TRBJ1-4; unclear D gene. CDR1 PRHDT and CDR2 FYEKMQ come from the germline V gene (reference sequence). The CDR3 covers 16 residues. Trimming took off 5 bases at V and 0 bases at J, with 13 bases between the two ends. CDR3 in DNA: TGTGCCAGCAGCCTAGACCACAGAGCAACTAATGAAAAACTGTTTTTT. Its translation: CASSLDHRATNEKLFF.

This clone was seen only once. The chain uses TRBV6-5 and TRBJ1-2; D uncertain. The CDR3 contains 13 residues. The germline V gene encodes CDR1 MNHEY and CDR2 SVGAGI. The V gene lost 4 bases and the J gene lost 4 bases, with 10 bases spanning the gap. The CDR3 protein is CASSFPESYGYTF. CDR3 DNA sequence: TGTGCCAGCAGTTTCCCAGAGAGCTATGGCTACACCTTC.

This chain joins TRBV19 and TRBJ2-7, with TRBD2 matching 8 bases. V dropped 3 bases and J dropped 3; count of bases not matched to a gene: 7. The CDR3 runs 15 residues. CDR1 LNHDA and CDR2 SQIVND come from the germline V gene (reference sequence). CDR3 nucleotides: TGTGCCAGTAGTATTTCACTAGCGGAGCTCTACGAGCAGTACTTC. It codes for CASSISLAELYEQYF.

The chain combines TRBV15 with TRBJ2-1, with no clear D. Trimming cost V 3 bases and J 3 bases, with 12 bases left between them. The CDR3 sequence is 15 residues long. Germline lookup yields CDR1 LNHNV and CDR2 YYDKDF (reference sequence). CDR3 in amino acids: CATSSEQMSYNEQFF. DNA of the CDR3: TGTGCCACCAGCAGTGAACAGATGAGCTACAATGAGCAGTTCTTC.

V gene TRBV7-7 combines with J gene TRBJ2-7, with 10 nucleotides matching TRBD1. The CDR3 is 15 residues long. V shed 3 bases and J 2 bases; nucleotides not matched to a gene: 4. Per the germline V gene, CDR1 is SSHAT and CDR2 is FNYEAQ (reference sequence). Here the CDR3 DNA reads TGTGCCAGCAGCTTGAGGACAGGGGGTGCCTACGAGCAGTACTTC. Translating it yields CASSLRTGGAYEQYF. The variable domain in full, with the rest retrieved from reference TRBV7-7 and TRBJ2-7, is GAGVSQSPRYKVTKRGQDVTLRCDPISSHATLYWYQQALGQGPEFLTYFNYEAQPDKSGLPSDRFSAERPEGSISTLTIQRTEQRDSAMYRCASSLRTGGAYEQYFGPGTRLTVT.

CDR3 in amino acids: CASTHPPYEQYF. The CDR3 DNA reads TGTGCCAGCACCCATCCCCCATACGAGCAGTACTTC. The chain recombines TRBV6-5 with TRBJ2-7; D call uncertain. V lost 7 bases and J 4 bases, leaving 11 bases between the germline ends. Germline CDR1 and CDR2: MNHEY and SVGAGI. The CDR3 covers 12 residues.

V gene TRBV6-5 combines with J gene TRBJ2-7; TRBD1 agrees at 10 bases. Germline CDR1 MNHEY, CDR2 SVGAGI. CDR3 length: 15 amino acids. Germline trimming cut 6 bases from V and 5 bases from J; bases unmatched to any gene: 10. This CDR3 reads CASRPYRQGANEQYF. CDR3 DNA sequence: TGTGCCAGCAGGCCCTATAGACAGGGGGCGAACGAGCAGTACTTC.

This chain connects TRBV29-1 to TRBJ2-5; D perhaps matches TRBD1 (5 bases). The CDR3 length is 12 residues. V was pared by 6 bases and J by 7 bases, with 15 bases between. CDR1 SQVTM and CDR2 ANQGSEA come from the germline V gene. The CDR3, as DNA: TGCAGCGTCCAGACTCAGGGCGCGACCCAGTACTTC. This codes for CSVQTQGATQYF.

The chain couples TRBV10-3 to TRBJ1-1, with unresolved D. V was trimmed by 10 bases and J by 3 bases, leaving 24 bases between them. CDR3 length equals 16 residues. Germline V CDR1 and CDR2: ENHRY, SYGVKD. CDR3 coding DNA: TGTGCCACCAAAAAGAAGGAGGGAATTATGCACACTGAAGCTTTCTTT. This gives the protein CATKKKEGIMHTEAFF.

This chain connects TRBV28 to TRBJ2-2; 7 bases align to TRBD2. The CDR3 loop spans 14 amino acids. Germline CDR1 and CDR2: MDHEN and SYDVKM. The J segment lost 4 bases and the V segment lost 5 bases, leaving 4 bases of the junction unmatched. CDR3 in DNA: TGTGCCAGCAGTCCACTAGCGCCCACCGGGGAGCTGTTTTTT. It specifies CASSPLAPTGELFF.

This rearrangement joins TRBV10-2 to TRBJ2-2, with a tentative D call TRBD2 (5 bases). With 7 bases removed from V and 6 bases from J, the gap between germline ends came to 12 bases. The CDR3 is 13 amino acids. Looked up from germline, CDR1 is WSHSY and CDR2 is SAAADI. CDR3 residues: CASMIPGSGELFF. The CDR3 DNA reads as TGCGCCAGCATGATACCGGGGTCCGGGGAGCTGTTTTTT.

V gene TRBV7-9 combines with J gene TRBJ1-2; TRBD1 aligns across 7 bases. The germline gives CDR1 SEHNR, CDR2 FQNEAQ (reference sequence). The CDR3 loop spans 16 amino acids. The V gene end was trimmed by 2 bases and the J gene end by 5 bases; junction bases not matched to a gene: 11. The CDR3 loop reads CASSLNKEGARYGYTF. For the CDR3, the DNA is TGTGCCAGCAGCTTAAATAAAGAGGGGGCGAGATATGGCTACACCTTC.

J is TRBJ2-7 and V is TRBV19; the match to TRBD2 covers 7 bases. Germline V gene lookup returns CDR1 LNHDA and CDR2 SQIVND (reference sequence). There are 15 residues in the CDR3. The V segment lost 1 base and the J segment 2 bases; nucleotides outside the gene matches: 5. In DNA form, the CDR3 reads TGTGCCAGTAGTATAGTTGCGGGAGACCCCTACGAGCAGTACTTC. Translating it yields CASSIVAGDPYEQYF.

The chain recombines TRBV6-6 with TRBJ1-1; 8 nucleotides align to TRBD1. Germline V gene lookup returns CDR1 MNHNY and CDR2 SVGAGI (reference sequence). The CDR3 has 15 amino acids. V was clipped by 6 bases and J by 7 bases; unmatched bases: 13. The CDR3 nucleotides read TGTGCCAGCAGGATACGAACAGGGGGGATCGTTGAAGCTTTCTTT. Translated: CASRIRTGGIVEAFF.

The gene calls are TRBV7-9 and TRBJ2-7; TRBD2 matches at 9 bases. Germline-derived CDR1 and CDR2 are SEHNR and FQNEAQ (reference sequence). The CDR3 loop spans 15 amino acids. Trimming removed 6 bases from V and 2 bases from J; junction bases left unmatched: 8. The CDR3: CASSSISGSTYEQYF. CDR3 bases: TGTGCCAGCAGTTCGATTAGCGGGAGCACCTACGAGCAGTACTTC.

The chain uses TRBV5-1 and TRBJ2-7, with TRBD1 identical over 9 bases. CDR1 is SGHRS and CDR2 is YFSETQ in the germline V gene. V lost 6 bases and J lost 0; bases outside the gene matches: 7. The CDR3 totals 15 residues. CDR3 loop: CASTLGQGLSYEQYF. Written as DNA, the CDR3 is TGCGCCAGCACCCTGGGACAGGGACTCTCCTACGAGCAGTACTTC. Together with reference TRBV5-1 and TRBJ2-7, the CDR3 gives the full variable domain: KAGVTQTPRYLIKTRGQQVTLSCSPISGHRSVSWYQQTPGQGLQFLFEYFSETQRNKGNFPGRFSGRQFSNSRSEMNVSTLELGDSALYLCASTLGQGLSYEQYFGPGTRLTVT.

The chain has TRBV2 and TRBJ1-1, with D perhaps TRBD1 (5 bases). Trimming cost V 2 bases and J 1 base, with 11 bases left between them. Per the germline V gene, CDR1 is SNHLY and CDR2 is FYNNEI. This CDR3 comprises 15 residues. The CDR3: CASSEPPGQNTEAFF. The CDR3 DNA reads TGTGCCAGCAGTGAACCCCCAGGGCAGAACACTGAAGCTTTCTTT.

This chain links TRBV28 with TRBJ1-2, with D perhaps TRBD1 (6 bases). CDR1 is MDHEN and CDR2 is SYDVKM in the germline V gene. Trimming removed 6 bases from V and 5 bases from J, with 19 bases in between. The CDR3 contains 15 residues. The CDR3 DNA sequence: TGTGCCAGCAGAAGAGCACAGGGTTCCGGTTATGGCTACACCTTC. Residues: CASRRAQGSGYGYTF.

In DNA, the CDR3 is TGTGCCAGCAGCCCCCTAGACAGAAGCTCCTACGAGCAGTACTTC. This sequence encodes CASSPLDRSSYEQYF. The chain has TRBV7-9 and TRBJ2-7; D might be TRBD1 (5 bases). The germline gives CDR1 SEHNR, CDR2 FQNEAQ (reference sequence). This CDR3 comprises 15 residues. With 5 bases removed from V and 0 bases from J, the gap between germline ends came to 14 bases.

The V and J genes are TRBV29-1 and TRBJ2-7; 7 positions match TRBD1. The V gene's germline CDR1 is SQVTM and CDR2 ANQGSEA. CDR3 length equals 13 residues. J lost 3 bases, V lost 6 bases, and 8 bases had no gene match. The CDR3 DNA sequence: TGCAGCGTACAAACAGGGGTCCTCTACGAGCAGTACTTC. The encoded protein is CSVQTGVLYEQYF.

This chain joins TRBV30 and TRBJ2-2, with D maybe TRBD2 (6 bases). The CDR3 is 13 residues long. V was pared by 5 bases and J by 5 bases, with 12 bases between. Germline CDR1 is GTSNPN and CDR2 is SVGIG (reference sequence). CDR3 nucleotides: TGTGCCTGGGGGGAGGAGGCGACCGGGGAGCTGTTTTTT. It specifies CAWGEEATGELFF.

This chain links TRBV7-9 with TRBJ2-2, with D perhaps TRBD2 (6 bases). The germline CDR1 and CDR2 sequences are SEHNR and FQNEAQ (reference sequence). The CDR3 consists of 18 residues. V lost 5 bases and J lost 0, with 19 bases in between. The CDR3 DNA is TGTGCCAGCAGCCCGACAAGCCCCCTAGCGCCGAACACCGGGGAGCTGTTTTTT. Translation: CASSPTSPLAPNTGELFF.

This chain connects TRBV29-1 to TRBJ2-3; 8 nucleotides align to TRBD2. V lost 4 bases, J lost 1 base, and 1 base stayed unmatched. This CDR3 spans 13 amino acids. Germline-derived CDR1 and CDR2 are SQVTM and ANQGSEA. As DNA, the CDR3 is TGCAGCGTTGTACTAGCGGGCACAGATACGCAGTATTTT. The encoded protein is CSVVLAGTDTQYF.

The V call is TRBV6-5, the J call TRBJ2-3; D remains ambiguous. Germline CDR1 and CDR2: MNHEY and SVGAGI. This CDR3 has 14 amino acids. V was clipped by 2 bases and J by 4 bases, with 10 bases between them. This chain's CDR3 is CASSYDLVPDTQYF. The CDR3 nucleotides are TGTGCCAGCAGTTACGATTTAGTCCCAGATACGCAGTATTTT.

As regards this clone: Additional DNA sequences in this sample encode the identical CDR3. The chain links TRBV5-6 to TRBJ2-7; D ambiguous. The V and J ends lost 0 bases and 6 bases respectively, with 4 bases between them. Germline V gene sequence: CDR1 SGHDT, CDR2 YYEEEE. The CDR3 loop spans 11 amino acids. The CDR3 is CASSLGGEQYF. CDR3 DNA sequence: TGTGCCAGCAGCTTGGGGGGCGAGCAGTACTTC.

The chain has TRBV11-2 and TRBJ1-1; the match to TRBD1 covers 7 bases. After removal of 5 bases from V and 0 bases from J, the junction contained 9 bases not matched to a gene. The CDR3 length is 16 residues. Germline V CDR1 and CDR2: SGHAT, FQNNGV. The CDR3 coding sequence is TGTGCCAGCAGCCCAAGGACAGGTTACATGAACACTGAAGCTTTCTTT. It encodes CASSPRTGYMNTEAFF.

V is TRBV4-1 and J is TRBJ2-3; D tentatively fits TRBD1 or TRBD2 (5 bases each). CDR1 MGHRA and CDR2 YSYEKL come from the germline V gene. The CDR3 is 15 amino acids. The V and J ends lost 1 base and 2 bases respectively, with 10 bases between them. The CDR3, as DNA: TGCGCCAGCAGCCAAGCCGGGGCAGACACAGATACGCAGTATTTT. Its translation is CASSQAGADTDTQYF.

The chain couples TRBV30 to TRBJ1-5; D may be TRBD1 (6 bases). Trimming left V 2 bases short and J 3 bases short, with 11 bases between. CDR1 is GTSNPN and CDR2 is SVGIG in the germline V gene (reference sequence). The CDR3 is 14 residues long. The CDR3 bases are TGTGCCTGGAGTTACCAGGGGTTCAATCAGCCCCAGCATTTT. This codes for CAWSYQGFNQPQHF.

This chain uses TRBV25-1 with TRBJ2-2; TRBD2 matches 10 bases. Germline V lookup: CDR1 MGHDK, CDR2 SYGVNS. The CDR3 totals 17 residues. V was clipped by 2 bases and J by 4 bases; unmatched bases: 7. In DNA, the CDR3 is TGTGCCAGCAGTGAACCTCTAGCGGGAGCGAGCACCGGGGAGCTGTTTTTT. This sequence encodes CASSEPLAGASTGELFF.